A selection of T cell receptor beta chains follows, all from one sample in a study of blood T cell repertoires in COVID-19. Sequencing was performed with immunoSEQ multiplex PCR; in TCRdb, only in-frame clones are kept and a portion is missing. The table shows about 190,000 clones, with over 75% occurring only once. Sequenced sample: peripheral blood. All receptors derive from a woman of 80 years or more with active or convalescent COVID-19. Both conserved end residues are part of each CDR3.

j_call,v_call,cdr3_aa
TRBJ2-3,TRBV4-3,CASSQGGGADTQYF
TRBJ1-2,TRBV27,CASSSVTGGGRGYTF
TRBJ2-3,TRBV5-1,CASSLGGTSVSTDTQYF
TRBJ1-1,TRBV7-3,CASSLTGSRVTEAFF
TRBJ2-1,TRBV5-4,CASSPRGKTYNEQFF
TRBJ2-1,TRBV7-8,CASSLDEDYRVF
TRBJ1-2,TRBV19,CASRRGQFYGYTF
TRBJ1-2,TRBV19,CASTVRQGETYGYTF
TRBJ2-2,TRBV18,CASSVTSARNTGELFF
TRBJ2-7,TRBV14,CASSVDSYPTYEQYF
TRBJ2-7,TRBV15,CATSYLTWGQANYEQYF
TRBJ2-5,TRBV18,CASSPAGGQETQYF
TRBJ1-5,TRBV4-3,CASSQDGSRNQPQHF
TRBJ2-3,TRBV5-1,CASTRLTRMGRFDTQYF
TRBJ1-6,TRBV5-6,CASSLAGVYNSPLHF
TRBJ2-7,TRBV6-5,CASSYDTRGLHF
TRBJ2-1,TRBV18,CASSPSDSWLAEYNEQFF
TRBJ2-3,TRBV5-1,CASSLEASGSTDTQYF
TRBJ2-5,TRBV20-1,CSASRGGVGETQYF
TRBJ2-3,TRBV3-1/TRBV3-2,CASSPPGGSPDTQYF
TRBJ1-4,TRBV7-2,CASSLSLAGNEKLFF
TRBJ1-2,TRBV3-1/TRBV3-2,CASRETGLDGYTF
TRBJ1-6,TRBV5-1,CASSLGTGFNSPLHF
TRBJ1-3,TRBV6-6,CASNRGPSSGNTIYF
TRBJ2-3,TRBV11-2,CASSPQGGVADTQYF
TRBJ1-2,TRBV6-1,CASSERRGGLNYGYTF
TRBJ2-5,TRBV3-1/TRBV3-2,CASSPGTSKETQYF
TRBJ2-5,TRBV2,CASRTDMGETQYF
TRBJ2-5,TRBV27,CASSRQTGTQETQYF
TRBJ2-1,TRBV11-1,CASSFAGGNEQFF
TRBJ2-3,TRBV20-1,CSASPAAGDTDTQYF
TRBJ2-5,TRBV5-1,CASSPSLPQETQYF
TRBJ1-4,TRBV4-1,CASSRSDVGAYNEKLFF
TRBJ1-2,TRBV6-5,CASSYSQGAKRYGYTF
TRBJ2-2,TRBV12-5,CASGVDRYTGELFF
TRBJ1-6,TRBV27,CASSERGYNSPLHF
TRBJ2-2,TRBV6-5,CASSRTGTNTGELFF
TRBJ1-2,TRBV5-1,CASTPSGTGDRGYTF
TRBJ2-7,TRBV6-1,CASSERGYEQYF
TRBJ2-7,TRBV9,CASSVAPDTSYEQYF
TRBJ1-3,TRBV4-2,CASSQDVAGTGNTIYF
TRBJ1-2,TRBV19,CASSKTGYGYTF
TRBJ1-3,TRBV29-1,CSVESSSGNTIYF
TRBJ1-6,TRBV28,CASSPLGGAYSPLHF
TRBJ1-5,TRBV6-5,CASSPQGAQPQHF
TRBJ2-3,TRBV19,CASSSGTSGGVGGTDTQYF
TRBJ1-4,TRBV5-1,CASSYRDSTNEKLFF
TRBJ1-2,TRBV6-5,CASSMTGGQSWGYTF
TRBJ2-2,TRBV6-1,CASSENRGNTGELFF